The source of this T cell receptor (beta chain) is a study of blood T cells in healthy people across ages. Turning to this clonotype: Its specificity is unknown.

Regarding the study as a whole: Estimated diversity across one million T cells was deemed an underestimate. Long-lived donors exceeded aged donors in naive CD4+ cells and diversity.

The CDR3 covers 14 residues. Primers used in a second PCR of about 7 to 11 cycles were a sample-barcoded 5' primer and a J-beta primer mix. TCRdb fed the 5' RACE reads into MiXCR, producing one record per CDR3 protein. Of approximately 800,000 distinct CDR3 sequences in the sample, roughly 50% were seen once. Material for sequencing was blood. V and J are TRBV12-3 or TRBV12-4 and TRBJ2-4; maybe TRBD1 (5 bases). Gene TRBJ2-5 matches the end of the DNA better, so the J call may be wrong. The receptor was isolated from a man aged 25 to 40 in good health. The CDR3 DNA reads TGTGCCAGCAGTTTGACTGCAGGGCCGGAGACCCAGTACTTC. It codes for CASSLTAGPETQYF.